Listed below are T cell receptor beta chains from one sample, sequenced in a study of blood T cell repertoires in COVID-19. The assay was immunoSEQ multiplex PCR, and TCRdb's table has in-frame clones only and misses some. The sample has roughly 300,000 clones, about 86% seen once; the top ten hold 2.5% to 3%. The sample was peripheral blood. The receptors originated from a woman aged 55-70 years with active or convalescent COVID-19. Each CDR3 is given with its conserved first and last residue. D genes are given only for firm matches. Size tells how often a clone was seen (once, few, many) or the class of an expanded clone, and some rows leave it out.

clone_size: .; j_call: TRBJ2-3; d_call: .; v_call: TRBV6-5; cdr3_nt: TGTGCCAGCAGTTACGACGCAGGATACACAGATACGCAGTATTTT; cdr3_aa: CASSYDAGYTDTQYF
clone_size: few; j_call: TRBJ2-3; d_call: .; v_call: TRBV4-1; cdr3_nt: TGCGCCAGCAGCCAAGACCCAGGCTACACAGATACGCAGTATTTT; cdr3_aa: CASSQDPGYTDTQYF
clone_size: .; j_call: TRBJ1-5; d_call: .; v_call: TRBV6-6; cdr3_nt: TGTGCCAGCAGATCGGGAAATAGCAATCAGCCCCAGCATTTT; cdr3_aa: CASRSGNSNQPQHF
clone_size: .; j_call: TRBJ2-7; d_call: .; v_call: TRBV11-2; cdr3_nt: TGTGCCAGCAGCCCGGAGGACAGATTTCTCTACGAGCAGTACTTC; cdr3_aa: CASSPEDRFLYEQYF
clone_size: .; j_call: TRBJ1-1; d_call: TRBD1; v_call: TRBV7-9; cdr3_nt: TGTGCCAGCAGCTCCTACAGGGGTTTGAACACTGAAGCTTTCTTT; cdr3_aa: CASSSYRGLNTEAFF
clone_size: .; j_call: TRBJ2-1; d_call: TRBD2; v_call: TRBV7-9; cdr3_nt: TGTGCCAGCAGCTGGAGACTAGCGGAGACGAACAATGAGCAGTTCTTC; cdr3_aa: CASSWRLAETNNEQFF
clone_size: few; j_call: TRBJ1-2; d_call: TRBD1; v_call: TRBV6-5; cdr3_nt: TGTGCCAGCACTCCTAACGGGGACAGGGGGCAAGGGTTC; cdr3_aa: CASTPNGDRGQGF
clone_size: .; j_call: TRBJ1-5; d_call: .; v_call: TRBV2; cdr3_nt: TGTGCCAGCAGCTCCGCTGCGGGCCAGCCCCAGCATTTT; cdr3_aa: CASSSAAGQPQHF
clone_size: .; j_call: TRBJ1-3; d_call: .; v_call: TRBV25-1; cdr3_nt: TGTGCCAGCAGGGGCAGCCACTCTGGAAACACCATATATTTT; cdr3_aa: CASRGSHSGNTIYF
clone_size: .; j_call: TRBJ2-1; d_call: .; v_call: TRBV29-1; cdr3_nt: TGCAGCGTTGGTACTGGCGGGTACAATGAGCAGTTCTTC; cdr3_aa: CSVGTGGYNEQFF
clone_size: .; j_call: TRBJ2-7; d_call: .; v_call: TRBV5-5; cdr3_nt: TGTGCCAGCAGCTTCGAACAGGGCTGGCAGTACTTC; cdr3_aa: CASSFEQGWQYF
clone_size: .; j_call: TRBJ1-2; d_call: .; v_call: TRBV7-9; cdr3_nt: TGTGCCAGCAGCTTAGAGGAGTACTTAATCTATGGCTACACCTTC; cdr3_aa: CASSLEEYLIYGYTF
clone_size: .; j_call: TRBJ2-7; d_call: TRBD1; v_call: TRBV18; cdr3_nt: TGTGCCAGCTCACAGGGACAGGGGGGGGGACCCTACGAGCAGTACTTC; cdr3_aa: CASSQGQGGGPYEQYF
clone_size: .; j_call: TRBJ2-5; d_call: .; v_call: TRBV12-5; cdr3_nt: TGTGCTAGTGGGGTGACAGGAGAAGAGACCCAGTACTTC; cdr3_aa: CASGVTGEETQYF
clone_size: .; j_call: TRBJ2-2; d_call: .; v_call: TRBV5-1; cdr3_nt: TGCGCCAGCAGCGCTGACTTGGTGACCGGGGAGCTGTTTTTT; cdr3_aa: CASSADLVTGELFF
clone_size: .; j_call: TRBJ1-2; d_call: .; v_call: TRBV7-9; cdr3_nt: TGTGCCCTACAGGCGAACAACTATGGCTACACCTTC; cdr3_aa: CALQANNYGYTF
clone_size: .; j_call: TRBJ2-1; d_call: TRBD1; v_call: TRBV27; cdr3_nt: TGTGCCAGCAGGCGACAGGGAACGCCCTACAATGAGCAGTTCTTC; cdr3_aa: CASRRQGTPYNEQFF
clone_size: few; j_call: TRBJ1-2; d_call: TRBD1; v_call: TRBV10-1; cdr3_nt: TGCGCCAACCGGACAGGGGGTAGAGGGGGCTACACCTTC; cdr3_aa: CANRTGGRGGYTF
clone_size: .; j_call: TRBJ1-2; d_call: .; v_call: TRBV12-3/TRBV12-4; cdr3_nt: .; cdr3_aa: CASSLVGHGTRF
clone_size: .; j_call: TRBJ2-5; d_call: .; v_call: TRBV5-4; cdr3_nt: TGTGCCAGCAGCTTGTATGCGGGGGAGACCCAGTACTTC; cdr3_aa: CASSLYAGETQYF
clone_size: .; j_call: TRBJ2-5; d_call: TRBD2; v_call: TRBV5-1; cdr3_nt: TGCGCCAGCAGCTCCCAAGGAAGCGGGGGGCAAGAGACCCAGTACTTC; cdr3_aa: CASSSQGSGGQETQYF
clone_size: .; j_call: TRBJ2-2; d_call: .; v_call: TRBV6-1; cdr3_nt: TGTGCCAGCAGTGAAGCCACGAACACCGGGGAGCTGTTTTTT; cdr3_aa: CASSEATNTGELFF
clone_size: .; j_call: TRBJ2-7; d_call: .; v_call: TRBV7-2; cdr3_nt: TGTGCCAGCAGCCCAGGGACAACCGAGCAGTACTTC; cdr3_aa: CASSPGTTEQYF
clone_size: .; j_call: TRBJ1-6; d_call: TRBD1; v_call: TRBV2; cdr3_nt: TGTGCCAGCAGTGAGGGGACAGGGACCTCACCCCTCCACTTT; cdr3_aa: CASSEGTGTSPLHF
clone_size: once; j_call: TRBJ1-5; d_call: TRBD1; v_call: TRBV6-2/TRBV6-3; cdr3_nt: TGTGCCAGCAGTTACTCGGGACAGGGTGATCAGCCCCAGCATTTT; cdr3_aa: CASSYSGQGDQPQHF
clone_size: .; j_call: TRBJ1-2; d_call: .; v_call: TRBV7-9; cdr3_nt: TGTGCCAGCAGCTTAGGGTCCCGGAGTCAAGGTGGCTACACCTTC; cdr3_aa: CASSLGSRSQGGYTF
clone_size: .; j_call: TRBJ2-7; d_call: .; v_call: TRBV15; cdr3_nt: TGTGCCACCAGCAGAGACGGGGGGCTGGCCTACGAGCAGTACTTC; cdr3_aa: CATSRDGGLAYEQYF
clone_size: .; j_call: TRBJ2-4; d_call: TRBD1; v_call: TRBV9; cdr3_nt: TGTGCCAGCAGCGAGGGACAGGGGTTCCGGGGCATTCAGTACTTC; cdr3_aa: CASSEGQGFRGIQYF
clone_size: .; j_call: TRBJ2-2; d_call: .; v_call: TRBV30; cdr3_nt: TGTGCCTGGGGCCCCGGGGGGCCCACCGGGGAGCTGTTTTTT; cdr3_aa: CAWGPGGPTGELFF
clone_size: .; j_call: TRBJ1-5; d_call: .; v_call: TRBV4-3; cdr3_nt: TGCGCCAGCAGCCAAGATAGGTGGGCGCCCAGCAATCAGCCCCAGCATTTT; cdr3_aa: CASSQDRWAPSNQPQHF
clone_size: .; j_call: TRBJ1-2; d_call: .; v_call: TRBV24-1; cdr3_nt: TGTGCCACCCCTGGCGGCTACACCTTC; cdr3_aa: CATPGGYTF